The 28 T cell receptor beta chains reported below all come from one sample, sequenced in a study of T cell responses to AZD1222 COVID-19 vaccine. The assay was immunoSEQ multiplex PCR, and TCRdb's table has in-frame clones only and misses some. This sample has 13,000 or so clones, with approximately 80% found just once. The sample was peripheral blood, taken 28 days after the second AZD1222 dose. These receptor sequences come from an adult who received the AZD1222 COVID-19 vaccine.

V usage is TRBV7-9 and J usage is TRBJ1-1, with 8 bases identical to TRBD1. V lost 2 bases and J lost 3; bases outside the gene matches: 5. Germline CDR1 reads SEHNR; CDR2 reads FQNEAQ (reference sequence). The CDR3 length is 15 residues. This chain's CDR3 is CASSLPVTGDTEAFF. The CDR3 coding sequence is TGTGCCAGCAGCTTACCCGTGACAGGGGACACTGAAGCTTTCTTT.

The V gene is TRBV30, the J gene TRBJ1-1; TRBD1 aligns across 7 bases. The germline gives CDR1 GTSNPN, CDR2 SVGIG (reference sequence). The CDR3 sequence is 14 residues long. With V trimmed by 3 bases and J by 2 bases, 6 bases remained unmatched. CDR3 protein: CAWRKDRVNTEAFF. The CDR3 DNA sequence: TGTGCCTGGAGAAAAGACAGGGTTAACACTGAAGCTTTCTTT.

This clone occurred a few times. V and J are TRBV7-8 and TRBJ1-4; no clear D. The CDR3 extends over 16 amino acids. CDR1 SGHVS and CDR2 FQNEAQ come from the germline V gene. The V gene lost 5 bases and the J gene lost 0 bases, with 13 bases spanning the gap. CDR3 in DNA: TGTGCCAGCAGCGGGCGGATGGGCGCAACTAATGAAAAACTGTTTTTT. It yields the protein CASSGRMGATNEKLFF. Complete variable domain (other parts from reference TRBV7-8 and TRBJ1-4): GAGVSQSPRYKVAKRGQDVALRCDPISGHVSLFWYQQALGQGPEFLTYFQNEAQLDKSGLPSDRFFAERPEGSVSTLKIQRTQQEDSAVYLCASSGRMGATNEKLFFGSGTQLSVL.

CDR3 bases: TGTGCTAGTGGTTTGCTCAAAGGGTTCGCCTACGAGCAGTACTTC. Translation gives CASGLLKGFAYEQYF. This chain joins TRBV12-5 and TRBJ2-7; no definite D call. This CDR3 contains 15 residues. Trimming stripped 2 bases from V and 2 bases from J, with 13 bases between. Germline-derived CDR1 and CDR2 are LGHNT and FRNRAP. Based on the CDR3 plus reference TRBV12-5 and TRBJ2-7, the full variable domain is DARVTQTPRHKVTEMGQEVTMRCQPILGHNTVFWYRQTMMQGLELLAYFRNRAPLDDSGMPKDRFSAEMPDATLATLKIQPSEPRDSAVYFCASGLLKGFAYEQYFGPGTRLTVT.

For this clone: One end of the junction fails to match germline, which may point to a read error. The V and J genes are TRBV7-3 and TRBJ2-1; 7 positions match TRBD1. The CDR3 spans 13 residues. Germline CDR1 SGHTA, CDR2 FQGTGA. The CDR3 region is CASSLRQGIDVVF. Here the CDR3 DNA reads TGTGCCAGCAGCCTGAGACAGGGAATAGACGTTGTCTTC.

V and J are TRBV29-1 and TRBJ1-2, with 9 nucleotides matching TRBD1. Germline CDR1 SQVTM, CDR2 ANQGSEA. Trimming took 5 bases from V and 1 from J; bases not matched to a gene: 2. This CDR3 contains 13 residues. CDR3 sequence (DNA): TGCAGCGTTAAGGACAGGGGTAACTATGGCTACACCTTC. Translated: CSVKDRGNYGYTF. The full variable domain, its missing parts supplied by reference TRBV29-1 and TRBJ1-2, is SAVISQKPSRDICQRGTSLTIQCQVDSQVTMMFWYRQQPGQSLTLIATANQGSEATYESGFVIDKFPISRPNLTFSTLTVSNMSPEDSSIYLCSVKDRGNYGYTFGSGTRLTVV.

The V gene is TRBV6-5, the J gene TRBJ2-2, with D uncertain. CDR3 size: 13 residues. The germline CDR1 and CDR2 sequences are MNHEY and SVGAGI. V was cut by 6 bases and J by 4 bases, with 9 bases left in between. The chain's CDR3 is CASRAEPTGELFF. The CDR3 DNA sequence: TGTGCCAGCAGGGCAGAGCCCACCGGGGAGCTGTTTTTT.

The CDR3 region is CASSDRGQGGYTF. CDR3 sequence (DNA): TGTGCCAGCAGCGACAGGGGGCAGGGTGGCTACACCTTC. This chain joins TRBV11-2 and TRBJ1-2; 10 bases align to TRBD1. The germline gives CDR1 SGHAT, CDR2 FQNNGV. This CDR3 comprises 13 residues. J lost 7 bases, V lost 5 bases, and 4 bases had no gene match.

J is TRBJ2-3 and V is TRBV19, with 9 bases matching TRBD1. This CDR3 is built from 15 residues. After removal of 10 bases from V and 4 bases from J, the junction contained 12 bases not matched to a gene. Germline CDR1 is LNHDA and CDR2 is SQIVND (reference sequence). CDR3 in amino acids: CATTPGTGIADTQYF. The CDR3 DNA follows: TGTGCCACTACTCCCGGGACAGGGATCGCAGATACGCAGTATTTT.

The rearrangement uses TRBV4-1 and TRBJ2-2; possibly TRBD2 for D (5 bases). Germline assignment: CDR1 MGHRA and CDR2 YSYEKL. This CDR3 region has 14 residues. Trimming took off 5 bases at V and 4 bases at J, with 11 bases between the two ends. The chain's CDR3 is CASSVSGGTGELFF. The CDR3 nucleotides read TGCGCCAGCAGCGTCAGCGGTGGCACCGGGGAGCTGTTTTTT.

The J gene is TRBJ1-4, the V gene TRBV3-1 (or the pseudogene TRBV3-2), with D perhaps TRBD1 (6 bases). From germline, CDR1 is LGHDT and CDR2 YNNKEL (reference sequence). Trimming removed 4 bases from V and 2 bases from J, with 14 bases in between. This CDR3 is 16 amino acids long. In nucleotides, the CDR3 is TGTGCCAGCAGCCCCTACAGGAGGGGGACTAATGAAAAACTGTTTTTT. It yields the protein CASSPYRRGTNEKLFF.

The chain uses TRBV11-3 and TRBJ1-1; 7 bases map to TRBD1. Germline trimming cut 1 base from V and 4 bases from J; bases unmatched to any gene: 6. Germline CDR1 and CDR2: SGHNT and YENEEA. This CDR3 is 15 amino acids long. In DNA, the CDR3 is TGTGCCAGCAGCTTAGGGACAGGCGGCGCCACTGAAGCTTTCTTT. This encodes CASSLGTGGATEAFF.

The V call is TRBV7-9, the J call TRBJ1-6; no clear D. V lost 4 bases to trimming and J lost 10 bases, with 14 bases between them. The CDR3 totals 14 residues. Looked up from germline, CDR1 is SEHNR and CDR2 is FQNEAQ (reference sequence). CDR3 sequence reads: CASSSRLGSSPLHF. In DNA form, the CDR3 reads TGTGCCAGCAGCTCCCGACTTGGCTCCTCACCCCTCCACTTT. The variable domain in full, with the rest retrieved from reference TRBV7-9 and TRBJ1-6, is DTGVSQNPRHKITKRGQNVTFRCDPISEHNRLYWYRQTLGQGPEFLTYFQNEAQLEKSRLLSDRFSAERPKGSFSTLEIQRTEQGDSAMYLCASSSRLGSSPLHFGNGTRLTVT.

The rearrangement uses TRBV6-2 or TRBV6-3 and TRBJ2-7; D perhaps matches TRBD1 (5 bases). Looked up from germline, CDR1 is MNHEY and CDR2 is SVGEGT. Trimming removed 6 bases from V and 3 bases from J, with 12 bases in between. This CDR3 spans 13 amino acids. The CDR3 reads CASRPLQVYEQYF. The CDR3 nucleotides are TGTGCCAGCAGACCTCTACAGGTCTACGAGCAGTACTTC.

The chain recombines TRBV10-3 with TRBJ2-5, with TRBD1 matching 8 bases. The CDR3 spans 14 residues. The V and J ends lost 6 bases and 4 bases, in that order; junction bases with no gene match: 7. Germline lookup yields CDR1 ENHRY and CDR2 SYGVKD. CDR3: CAISLDRGGETQYF. The CDR3 region has the DNA TGTGCCATCAGCCTCGACAGGGGAGGAGAGACCCAGTACTTC.

V is TRBV19 and J is TRBJ2-7, with unresolved D. Per the germline V gene, CDR1 is LNHDA and CDR2 is SQIVND (reference sequence). Trimming cost V 6 bases and J 6 bases, with 21 bases left between them. This CDR3 is built from 15 residues. The CDR3 loop is CASSPVASSGREQYF. The CDR3 DNA is TGTGCCAGTAGCCCCGTGGCTTCCTCCGGACGCGAGCAGTACTTC. The full variable domain, rest sourced from reference TRBV19 and TRBJ2-7, is DGGITQSPKYLFRKEGQNVTLSCEQNLNHDAMYWYRQDPGQGLRLIYYSQIVNDFQKGDIAEGYSVSREKKESFPLTVTSAQKNPTAFYLCASSPVASSGREQYFGPGTRLTVT.

The table lists this clone with a count of one. The CDR3 DNA reads TGTGCCAGCAGTGGCAGGGGACAGTCCTACGAGCAGTACTTC. Protein: CASSGRGQSYEQYF. This chain links TRBV6-1 with TRBJ2-7; 7 nucleotides line up with TRBD1. The CDR3 spans 14 residues. In germline, CDR1 is MNHNS, CDR2 SASEGT. Trimming at V came to 4 bases and at J to 1 base, leaving 4 bases not matched to a gene.

This chain connects TRBV7-2 to TRBJ1-2; 10 bases line up with TRBD1. V was clipped by 5 bases and J by 5 bases; unmatched bases: 8. From germline, CDR1 is SGHTA and CDR2 FQGNSA. This CDR3 contains 15 residues. The CDR3: CASSQRQGAIYGYTF. As DNA, the CDR3 is TGTGCCAGCAGCCAGAGACAGGGGGCGATTTATGGCTACACCTTC. The entire variable domain, with the rest obtained from reference TRBV7-2 and TRBJ1-2, is as follows: GAGVSQSPSNKVTEKGKDVELRCDPISGHTALYWYRQSLGQGLEFLIYFQGNSAPDKSGLPSDRFSAERTGGSVSTLTIQRTQQEDSAVYLCASSQRQGAIYGYTFGSGTRLTVV.

This clone was observed once. The chain carries TRBV27 and TRBJ2-2; D unresolved. Trimming left V 3 bases short and J 4 bases short, with 12 bases between. The CDR3 extends over 15 amino acids. Per the germline V gene, CDR1 is MNHEY and CDR2 is SMNVEV (reference sequence). The CDR3 bases are TGTGCCAGCAGTTTGGAGTTAGGAAGCACCGGGGAGCTGTTTTTT. Protein: CASSLELGSTGELFF.

The V and J genes are TRBV5-4 and TRBJ1-2; D is possibly TRBD1 (6 bases). With 4 bases removed from V and 6 bases from J, the gap between germline ends came to 10 bases. Germline CDR1 SGHNT, CDR2 YYREEE (reference sequence). The CDR3 is 12 residues long. Here the CDR3 reads CASSQNRDGYTF. The CDR3, as DNA: TGTGCCAGCAGCCAAAACAGGGATGGCTACACCTTC.

This clone was counted once. This chain joins TRBV27 and TRBJ1-3; TRBD1 matches at 7 bases. The CDR3 runs to 13 residues. After removal of 6 bases from V and 2 bases from J, the junction contained 1 base not matched to a gene. Per germline, CDR1 MNHEY and CDR2 SMNVEV (reference sequence). DNA of the CDR3: TGTGCCAGCAGGGGACAGACTGGAAACACCATATATTTT. This translates into CASRGQTGNTIYF.

J is TRBJ2-7 and V is TRBV6-5, with 11 bases aligning to TRBD2. The J call could be wrong; TRBJ2-1 is a better fit for the DNA end. The CDR3 totals 13 residues. CDR1 is MNHEY, CDR2 SVGAGI, per germline. The CDR3 protein is CASRLAGGNEQFF. DNA of the CDR3: TGTGCCAGCAGGCTAGCGGGAGGAAATGAGCAGTTCTTC.

V is TRBV6-6 and J is TRBJ1-2; 8 nucleotides align to TRBD1. The germline CDR1 and CDR2 sequences are MNHNY and SVGAGI (reference sequence). The CDR3 has 14 residues. V trimming: 2 bases; J trimming: 6 bases; junction bases outside the gene matches: 5. CDR3 nucleotide sequence: TGTGCCAGCAGTTACCCGCCGGGACAGGATGGCTACACCTTC. The encoded protein is CASSYPPGQDGYTF.

The chain is built from TRBV4-1 and TRBJ1-1, with TRBD1 as a possible D gene (6 bases). The germline V gene encodes CDR1 MGHRA and CDR2 YSYEKL. The CDR3 sequence is 17 residues long. V dropped 2 bases and J dropped 0 bases, with 16 bases sitting between them. For the CDR3, the DNA is TGCGCCAGCAGCCAATCGGGAGCAGGGGCCATGAACACTGAAGCTTTCTTT. It yields the protein CASSQSGAGAMNTEAFF.

The table lists this clone with a few counts. This chain links TRBV12-5 with TRBJ1-5; tentative D call: TRBD1 (5 bases). Deletions cut 3 bases from V and 6 bases from J, with 15 bases between. CDR3 size: 15 residues. Germline-derived CDR1 and CDR2 are LGHNT and FRNRAP. This chain's CDR3 is CASGFGGTGSQPQHF. The DNA of the CDR3 is TGTGCTAGTGGTTTCGGGGGGACCGGATCTCAGCCCCAGCATTTT.

V usage is TRBV19 and J usage is TRBJ2-2; maybe TRBD2 (5 bases). Looked up from germline, CDR1 is LNHDA and CDR2 is SQIVND (reference sequence). The ends were cut back, 2 bases at V and 5 bases at J, with 6 bases in the middle. The CDR3 extends over 13 amino acids. CDR3 nucleotide sequence: TGTGCCAGTAGTATATCGGGAACCGGGGAGCTGTTTTTT. Translation: CASSISGTGELFF.

The rearrangement links TRBV13 to TRBJ2-7; D may match TRBD1 or TRBD2 (5 bases each). Trimming removed 0 bases from V and 2 bases from J, with 8 bases in between. Per the germline V gene, CDR1 is PRHDT and CDR2 is FYEKMQ (reference sequence). The CDR3 runs 14 residues. CDR3 protein: CASSLGGVTYEQYF. As DNA, the CDR3 is TGTGCCAGCAGCTTAGGGGGGGTTACCTACGAGCAGTACTTC.

The V call is TRBV10-3, the J call TRBJ2-6, with 8 nucleotides matching TRBD1. Trimming cost V 9 bases and J 0 bases; bases outside gene matches: 10. This CDR3 region has 17 residues. CDR1 is ENHRY and CDR2 is SYGVKD in the germline V gene. The CDR3 sequence: CAISPGQANSGANVLTF. The CDR3 bases are TGTGCCATTTCACCGGGACAGGCCAACTCTGGGGCCAACGTCCTGACTTTC.